This paragraph covers one T cell receptor beta chain sequence. Original handling: Reference gene primer amplification in the assay estimated nucleated cell counts. The assay was immunoSEQ multiplex PCR, and TCRdb's table has in-frame clones only and misses some. V and J calls and clone size follow that table, whereas D and trimming were derived from the DNA. Here the sample spans 200,000 to 300,000 clones, approximately 88% being singletons. This sample is part of a study of blood T cell repertoires in COVID-19. Across the study: Material from acute and convalescent COVID-19 was sourced from the United States, Italy and Spain. The analysed material was cDNA or gDNA that came from T cells, B-cell-depleted T cells, or PBMCs.

Participants had their cohort set by participant-reported clinical history. Unmatched junction bases numbered 15, after V lost 2 bases and J lost 8 bases. Germline V gene data show CDR1 as SGHAT and CDR2 as FQNNGV. The CDR3 totals 17 residues. The material sequenced was PBMCs or T cells enriched from blood (not recorded which). This chain connects TRBV11-2 to TRBJ2-1; 7 bases are shared with TRBD2. The TCR sequence derives from a woman in her thirties or forties with acute COVID-19. The CDR3 sequence: CASSLLAVRTRKYEQFF. In nucleotides, the CDR3 is TGTGCCAGCAGCTTATTGGCTGTAAGGACTAGGAAATATGAGCAGTTCTTC.